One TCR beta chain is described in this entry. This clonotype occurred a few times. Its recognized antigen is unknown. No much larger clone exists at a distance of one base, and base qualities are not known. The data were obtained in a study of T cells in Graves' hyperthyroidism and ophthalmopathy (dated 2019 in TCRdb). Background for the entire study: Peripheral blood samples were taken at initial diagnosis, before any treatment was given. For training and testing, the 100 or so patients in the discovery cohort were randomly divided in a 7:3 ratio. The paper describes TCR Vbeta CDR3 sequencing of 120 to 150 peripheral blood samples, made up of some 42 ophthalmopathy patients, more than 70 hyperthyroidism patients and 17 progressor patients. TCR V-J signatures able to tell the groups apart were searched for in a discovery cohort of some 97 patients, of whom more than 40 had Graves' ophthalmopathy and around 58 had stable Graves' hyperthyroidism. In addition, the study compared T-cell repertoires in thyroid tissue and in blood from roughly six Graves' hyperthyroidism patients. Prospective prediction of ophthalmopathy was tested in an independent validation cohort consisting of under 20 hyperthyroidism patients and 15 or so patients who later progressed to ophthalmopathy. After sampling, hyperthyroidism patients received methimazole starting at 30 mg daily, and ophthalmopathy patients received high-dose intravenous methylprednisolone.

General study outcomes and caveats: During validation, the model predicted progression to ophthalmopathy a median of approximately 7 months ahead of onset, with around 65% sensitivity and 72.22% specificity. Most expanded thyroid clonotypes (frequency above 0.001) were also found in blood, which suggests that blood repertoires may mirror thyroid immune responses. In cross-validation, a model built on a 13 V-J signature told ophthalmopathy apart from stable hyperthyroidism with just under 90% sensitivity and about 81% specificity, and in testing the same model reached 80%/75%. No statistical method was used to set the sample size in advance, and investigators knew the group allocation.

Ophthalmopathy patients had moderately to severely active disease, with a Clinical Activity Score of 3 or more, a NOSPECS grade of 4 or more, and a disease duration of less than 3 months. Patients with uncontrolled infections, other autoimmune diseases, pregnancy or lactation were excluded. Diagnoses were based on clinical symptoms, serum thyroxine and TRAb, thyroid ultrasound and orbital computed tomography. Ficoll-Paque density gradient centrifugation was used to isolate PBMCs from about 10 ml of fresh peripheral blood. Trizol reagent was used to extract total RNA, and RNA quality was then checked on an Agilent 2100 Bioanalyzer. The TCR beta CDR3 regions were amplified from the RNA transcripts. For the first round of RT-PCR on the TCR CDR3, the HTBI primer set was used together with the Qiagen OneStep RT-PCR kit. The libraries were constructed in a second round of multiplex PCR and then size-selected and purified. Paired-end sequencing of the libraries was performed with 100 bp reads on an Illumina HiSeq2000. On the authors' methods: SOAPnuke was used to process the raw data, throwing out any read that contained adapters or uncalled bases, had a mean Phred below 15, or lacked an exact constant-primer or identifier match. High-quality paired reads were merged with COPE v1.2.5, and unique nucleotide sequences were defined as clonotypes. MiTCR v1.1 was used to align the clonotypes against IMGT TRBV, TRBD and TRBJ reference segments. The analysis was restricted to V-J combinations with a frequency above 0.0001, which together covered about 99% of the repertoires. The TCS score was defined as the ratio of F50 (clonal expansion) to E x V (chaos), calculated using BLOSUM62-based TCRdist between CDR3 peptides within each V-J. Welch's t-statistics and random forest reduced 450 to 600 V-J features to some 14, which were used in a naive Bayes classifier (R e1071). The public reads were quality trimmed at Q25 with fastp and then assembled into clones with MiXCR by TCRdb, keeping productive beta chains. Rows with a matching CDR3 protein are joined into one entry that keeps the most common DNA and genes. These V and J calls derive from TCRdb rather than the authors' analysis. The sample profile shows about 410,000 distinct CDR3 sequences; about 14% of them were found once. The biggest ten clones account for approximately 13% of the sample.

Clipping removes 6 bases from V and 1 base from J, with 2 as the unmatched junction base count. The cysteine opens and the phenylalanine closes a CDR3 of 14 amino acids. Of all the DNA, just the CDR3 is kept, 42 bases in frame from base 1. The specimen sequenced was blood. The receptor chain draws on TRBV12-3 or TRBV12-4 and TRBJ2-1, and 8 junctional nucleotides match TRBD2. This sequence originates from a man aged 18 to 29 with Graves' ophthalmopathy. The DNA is TGTGCCAGCAGACCTAGCGGGTCCTACAATGAGCAGTTCTTC. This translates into CASRPSGSYNEQFF.